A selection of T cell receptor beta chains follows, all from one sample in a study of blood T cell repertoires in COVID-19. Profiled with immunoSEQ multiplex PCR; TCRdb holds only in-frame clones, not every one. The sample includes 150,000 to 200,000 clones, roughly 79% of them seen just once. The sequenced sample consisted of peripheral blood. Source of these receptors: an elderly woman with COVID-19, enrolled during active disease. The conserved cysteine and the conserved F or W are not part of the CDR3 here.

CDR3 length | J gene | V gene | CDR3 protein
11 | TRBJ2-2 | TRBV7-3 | ASSLGGEAELF
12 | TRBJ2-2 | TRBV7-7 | ASSQLQGTGELF
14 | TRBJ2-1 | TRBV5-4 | ASSPAGGSAYNEQF
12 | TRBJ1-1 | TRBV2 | ASSAGALNTEAF
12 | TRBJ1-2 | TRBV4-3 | ASSQGQGRNGYT
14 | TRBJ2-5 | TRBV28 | ASSPDPGLAGETQY
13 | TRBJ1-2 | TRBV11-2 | ASSISPDTLYGYT
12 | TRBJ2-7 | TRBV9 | ASSARDSTYEQY
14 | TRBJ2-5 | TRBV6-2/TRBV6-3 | ASSSPHRGGRETQY
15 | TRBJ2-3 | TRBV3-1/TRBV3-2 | ASSQGLADPITDTQY
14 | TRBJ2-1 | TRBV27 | ASRRTGTSVYNEQF
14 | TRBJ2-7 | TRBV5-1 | ASSSEGLAGGIEQY
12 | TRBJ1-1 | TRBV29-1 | SVYRTGVRAEAF
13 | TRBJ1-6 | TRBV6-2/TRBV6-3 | ASSVWDRSNSPLH
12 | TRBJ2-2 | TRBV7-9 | ASSFLGLGGELF
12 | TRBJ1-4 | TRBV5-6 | ASSLMRGGEKLF
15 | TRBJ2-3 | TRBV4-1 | ASSQPTSGRGKDTQY
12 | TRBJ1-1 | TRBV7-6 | ASSRGQGRSEAF
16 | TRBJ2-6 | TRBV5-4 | ASSPPGQGHSGANVLT
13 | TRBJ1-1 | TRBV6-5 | ASSYSGTGKGGAF
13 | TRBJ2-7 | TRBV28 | ASSTSGSGFHEQY
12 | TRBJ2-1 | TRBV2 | ASRYRESNNEQF
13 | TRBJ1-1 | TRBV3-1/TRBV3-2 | ASSARDRGNTEAF
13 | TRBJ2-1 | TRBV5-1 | ASSTRTSGSNEQF
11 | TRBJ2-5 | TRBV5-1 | ASSPRRGETQY
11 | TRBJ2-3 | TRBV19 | ASTGDRTDTQY
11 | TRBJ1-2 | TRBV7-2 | ASSQGQGYGYT
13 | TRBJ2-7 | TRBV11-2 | ASSLTSGVPYEQY
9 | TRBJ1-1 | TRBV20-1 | SARTGPGAF
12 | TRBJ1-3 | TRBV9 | ASSVGSSGNTIY
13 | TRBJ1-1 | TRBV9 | ASSVAGRGLTEAF
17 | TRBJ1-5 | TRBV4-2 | ASSPSGVPGHTNNQPQH
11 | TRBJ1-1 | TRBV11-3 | ASSLGGQGEAF
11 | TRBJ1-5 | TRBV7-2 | ASSSRSNQPQH
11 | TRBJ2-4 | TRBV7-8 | ASSLRAGTEGF
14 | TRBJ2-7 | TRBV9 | ASSPYGGGHEYEQY
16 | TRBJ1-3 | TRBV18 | ASSPALVRGDSGNTIY
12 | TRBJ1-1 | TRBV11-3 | ASSLDVGRTEAF
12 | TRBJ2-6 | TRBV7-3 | ASGWGRGANVLT
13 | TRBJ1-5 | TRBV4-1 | ASSQTDNSYQPQH
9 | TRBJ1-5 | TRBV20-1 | SSGLDQPQH
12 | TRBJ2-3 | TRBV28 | ASSSGQGTDTQY